These T cell receptor beta chains were read from a single sample in a study of blood T cell repertoires in COVID-19. The protocol was immunoSEQ multiplex PCR, while the TCRdb copy is restricted to in-frame clones and leaves out a portion. The table records more than 85,000 clones, around 90% of them present only once. The sample comprised peripheral blood. Every receptor here comes from a man between 18 and 29 years old with acute or convalescent COVID-19. Both conserved end residues are part of each CDR3. Each record gives: J gene, D gene, V gene, clone size, CDR3 protein, CDR3 DNA. The D gene is left open where the match is weak. Clone size, where shown, is once, few, many, or a class for clones that have expanded.

J: TRBJ1-2; D: TRBD1; V: TRBV19; size: few; CDR3: CASAGQGASGYTF; DNA: TGTGCCAGTGCGGGACAGGGGGCGTCTGGCTACACCTTC
J: TRBJ1-2; D: .; V: TRBV5-1; size: .; CDR3: CASSPLWGGDYGYTF; DNA: TGCGCCAGCAGCCCACTTTGGGGGGGCGACTATGGCTACACCTTC
J: TRBJ2-2; D: TRBD2; V: TRBV30; size: .; CDR3: CACQPGLANTGELFF; DNA: TGTGCCTGCCAGCCGGGACTAGCGAACACCGGGGAGCTGTTTTTT
J: TRBJ2-2; D: .; V: TRBV27; size: .; CDR3: CASSFAGRTGELFF; DNA: TGTGCCAGCAGTTTCGCAGGGCGGACCGGGGAGCTGTTTTTT
J: TRBJ1-6; D: .; V: TRBV27; size: .; CDR3: CATRSSSSYNSPLHF; DNA: TGTGCCACCAGGTCGTCGAGCTCCTATAATTCACCCCTCCACTTT
J: TRBJ2-1; D: TRBD2; V: TRBV7-8; size: once; CDR3: CASSRARTSAYNEQFF; DNA: TGTGCCAGCAGCCGCGCCCGGACTAGCGCCTACAATGAGCAGTTCTTC
J: TRBJ1-1; D: .; V: TRBV7-9; size: .; CDR3: CASSPEGPGPAFF; DNA: TGTGCCAGCAGCCCAGAGGGCCCAGGTCCGGCTTTCTTT
J: TRBJ1-1; D: TRBD1; V: TRBV7-8; size: once; CDR3: CASSSKDRGRGANTEAFF; DNA: TGTGCCAGCAGCTCCAAGGACAGGGGGCGAGGTGCGAACACTGAAGCTTTCTTT
J: TRBJ1-5; D: .; V: TRBV19; size: .; CDR3: CASTAGWVQPQHF; DNA: TGTGCCAGTACCGCGGGATGGGTTCAGCCCCAGCATTTT
J: TRBJ1-5; D: TRBD1; V: TRBV29-1; size: .; CDR3: CSVSTGESNQPQHF; DNA: TGCAGCGTTTCGACAGGGGAAAGCAATCAGCCCCAGCATTTT
J: TRBJ1-2; D: .; V: TRBV6-1; size: .; CDR3: CASSEGSYYTF; DNA: TGTGCCAGCAGTGAGGGCAGCTACTACACCTTC
J: TRBJ1-2; D: TRBD1; V: TRBV6-1; size: .; CDR3: CASSVGQGPNGNYGYTF; DNA: TGTGCCAGCAGTGTGGGACAGGGGCCAAACGGCAACTATGGCTACACCTTC
J: TRBJ2-7; D: TRBD1; V: TRBV30; size: once; CDR3: CAWSRMGQGARRNEQYF; DNA: TGTGCCTGGAGTCGAATGGGACAGGGGGCAAGGCGGAACGAGCAGTACTTC
J: TRBJ1-1; D: .; V: TRBV19; size: .; CDR3: CASSQIRIPYTEAFF; DNA: TGTGCCAGTAGTCAAATCAGGATTCCATACACTGAAGCTTTCTTT
J: TRBJ1-1; D: .; V: TRBV5-5; size: .; CDR3: CASSLASAGFMNTEAFF; DNA: TGTGCCAGCAGCTTGGCCTCGGCAGGATTCATGAACACTGAAGCTTTCTTT
J: TRBJ2-5; D: TRBD1; V: TRBV6-5; size: .; CDR3: CASRGFDREETQYF; DNA: TGTGCCAGCAGAGGCTTCGACAGGGAAGAGACCCAGTACTTC
J: TRBJ1-1; D: .; V: TRBV12-3/TRBV12-4; size: .; CDR3: CASSLRSNEAFF; DNA: TGTGCCAGCAGTTTAAGGAGCAATGAAGCTTTCTTT
J: TRBJ2-7; D: .; V: TRBV20-1; size: .; CDR3: CSAKGYEQYF; DNA: TGCAGTGCCAAGGGGTACGAGCAGTACTTC
J: TRBJ2-7; D: .; V: TRBV3-1/TRBV3-2; size: .; CDR3: CASSRGQAGVRDEQYF; DNA: TGTGCCAGCAGCCGGGGACAGGCGGGAGTGCGAGACGAGCAGTACTTC
J: TRBJ2-7; D: TRBD2; V: TRBV20-1; size: .; CDR3: CSASGLAGLSYEQYF; DNA: TGCAGTGCTAGTGGACTAGCTGGACTCTCCTACGAGCAGTACTTC
J: TRBJ1-2; D: .; V: TRBV4-1; size: .; CDR3: CASSQDGGGTNYGYTF; DNA: TGCGCCAGCAGCCAAGATGGGGGGGGGACCAACTATGGCTACACCTTC
J: TRBJ1-3; D: .; V: TRBV19; size: .; CDR3: CASSMGDFVTSLYGNTIYF; DNA: TGTGCCAGTAGTATGGGGGACTTCGTGACGAGCCTCTACGGAAACACCATATATTTT
J: TRBJ1-4; D: .; V: TRBV23-1; size: .; CDR3: CASSPFLRGSEKLFF; DNA: TGCGCCAGCAGTCCCTTTTTAAGGGGGAGTGAAAAACTGTTTTTT
J: TRBJ1-1; D: .; V: TRBV18; size: .; CDR3: CASSQKGDTEAFF; DNA: TGTGCCAGCTCACAAAAAGGGGATACTGAAGCTTTCTTT
J: TRBJ2-2; D: TRBD2; V: TRBV30; size: .; CDR3: CAWSVGIAGGRTGELFF; DNA: TGTGCCTGGAGTGTGGGAATAGCGGGGGGGCGAACCGGGGAGCTGTTTTTT
J: TRBJ1-5; D: TRBD1; V: TRBV15; size: .; CDR3: CATSNEVGQGNQPQHF; DNA: TGTGCCACCAGCAACGAGGTGGGACAGGGGAATCAGCCCCAGCATTTT
J: TRBJ1-1; D: .; V: TRBV18; size: .; CDR3: CASLTAKRGNTEAFF; DNA: TGTGCCAGCCTCACCGCGAAAAGGGGGAACACTGAAGCTTTCTTT
J: TRBJ2-7; D: .; V: TRBV5-1; size: .; CDR3: CASSLPQGGSSYEQYF; DNA: TGCGCCAGCAGCTTGCCGCAGGGAGGTTCAAGCTACGAGCAGTACTTC
J: TRBJ1-1; D: .; V: TRBV9; size: .; CDR3: CASSVAGNTEAFF; DNA: TGTGCCAGCAGCGTAGCGGGGAACACTGAAGCTTTCTTT
J: TRBJ2-3; D: TRBD1; V: TRBV5-1; size: .; CDR3: CASSWLGTGGTDTQYF; DNA: TGCGCCAGCAGCTGGCTAGGGACAGGGGGCACAGATACGCAGTATTTT
J: TRBJ2-3; D: TRBD2; V: TRBV19; size: few; CDR3: CASSNPSGGTTDTQYF; DNA: TGTGCCAGTAGTAATCCTAGCGGGGGCACCACAGATACGCAGTATTTT
J: TRBJ1-3; D: .; V: TRBV12-5; size: .; CDR3: CASGLVPGTGNTIYF; DNA: TGTGCTAGTGGTTTGGTACCAGGGACTGGAAACACCATATATTTT
J: TRBJ1-2; D: TRBD1; V: TRBV5-8; size: .; CDR3: CASSLGTGANYGYTF; DNA: TGTGCCAGCAGCTTGGGGACAGGGGCTAACTATGGCTACACCTTC
J: TRBJ2-2; D: TRBD1; V: TRBV5-6; size: .; CDR3: CASSSPGTGGPGELFF; DNA: TGTGCCAGCAGCTCTCCCGGGACAGGGGGCCCCGGGGAGCTGTTTTTT
J: TRBJ1-6; D: TRBD1; V: TRBV27; size: .; CDR3: CASSSSGGRSPLHF; DNA: TGTGCCAGCAGTTCCTCAGGGGGCAGATCACCCCTCCACTTT
J: TRBJ2-5; D: TRBD1; V: TRBV6-4; size: .; CDR3: CASSVTGEETQYF; DNA: TGTGCCAGCAGTGTGACAGGGGAAGAGACCCAGTACTTC
J: TRBJ2-2; D: TRBD2; V: TRBV10-3; size: .; CDR3: CAIRGTSGAVGELFF; DNA: TGTGCCATCAGGGGGACTAGCGGGGCAGTCGGGGAGCTGTTTTTT
J: TRBJ2-5; D: .; V: TRBV5-1; size: .; CDR3: CASSRDPTGQETQYF; DNA: TGCGCCAGCAGCCGGGATCCGACAGGACAAGAGACCCAGTACTTC
J: TRBJ2-2; D: TRBD1; V: TRBV9; size: .; CDR3: CASSVPTGGTGELFF; DNA: TGTGCCAGCAGCGTTCCCACAGGGGGCACCGGGGAGCTGTTTTTT
J: TRBJ1-2; D: .; V: TRBV12-5; size: .; CDR3: CASGLALSGTGNYGYTF; DNA: TGTGCTAGTGGTTTGGCCCTATCGGGTACAGGGAACTATGGCTACACCTTC
J: TRBJ2-3; D: TRBD2; V: TRBV15; size: .; CDR3: CATRLAGGTEQYF; DNA: TGTGCCACCCGGCTAGCGGGGGGGACGGAGCAGTATTTT
J: TRBJ1-5; D: .; V: TRBV7-8; size: .; CDR3: CASSPSLNSNQPQHF; DNA: TGTGCCAGCAGCCCCTCCCTAAATAGCAATCAGCCCCAGCATTTT
J: TRBJ2-1; D: .; V: TRBV6-2/TRBV6-3; size: .; CDR3: CASSFLRYRQAPRDYNEQFF; DNA: TGTGCCAGCAGTTTCCTCCGATATCGACAGGCTCCTAGGGACTACAATGAGCAGTTCTTC
J: TRBJ2-3; D: TRBD2; V: TRBV5-1; size: .; CDR3: CASTPGAGNTQYF; DNA: TGCGCCAGCACCCCCGGAGCGGGGAATACGCAGTATTTT
J: TRBJ2-1; D: TRBD2; V: TRBV19; size: .; CDR3: CASMETSGRAYNEQFF; DNA: TGTGCCAGTATGGAGACTAGCGGGAGGGCCTACAATGAGCAGTTCTTC
J: TRBJ2-2; D: TRBD1; V: TRBV5-4; size: .; CDR3: CASSLRDRGNTGELFF; DNA: TGTGCCAGCAGCTTGCGGGACAGGGGTAACACCGGGGAGCTGTTTTTT